These T cell receptor beta chains were read from a single sample in a study of immune characterization of retroperitoneal liposarcoma. TCRdb reprocessed the PCR reads via MiXCR and lists one record per CDR3 protein. The data show about 9,700 distinct CDR3 sequences, with 25% to 35% seen just once and 8.5% held by the top ten. Sequencing input: tumor tissue. The receptors were gathered from a female donor with retroperitoneal liposarcoma. The CDR3 runs from the conserved cysteine through the conserved F or W. The order of the fields is clone size, D gene, J gene, V gene, CDR3 protein, CDR3 DNA. D genes are given only for firm matches. Rows give clone size only sometimes, using once, few, many, or a class for an expanded clone.

>-|-|TRBJ2-1|TRBV27
CASSLPTILFF
TGTGCCAGCAGTTTACCGACCATTCTGTTCTTC
>few|-|TRBJ2-7|TRBV11-3
CASSLDPYEQYF
TGTGCCAGCAGCTTAGATCCCTACGAGCAGTACTTC
>medium-sized|TRBD1|TRBJ2-1|TRBV6-1
CASSETRTGEQFF
TGTGCCAGCAGTGAAACCCGGACAGGGGAGCAGTTCTTC
>-|TRBD1|TRBJ2-4|TRBV6-2/TRBV6-3
CASSPTGGRAKNIQYF
TGTGCCAGCAGCCCTACAGGGGGCAGGGCCAAAAACATTCAGTACTTC
>-|-|TRBJ1-2|TRBV7-8
CASSSGTLDGGYTF
TGTGCCAGCAGCTCGGGGACGCTGGACGGAGGCTACACCTTC
>few|-|TRBJ2-3|TRBV27
CASSLGRWHTDTQYF
TGTGCCAGCAGTTTAGGGAGGTGGCACACAGATACGCAGTATTTT
>medium-sized|-|TRBJ2-3|TRBV7-3
CASSEDRHIGTQYF
TGTGCCAGCAGCGAGGACCGGCACATAGGGACGCAGTATTTT
>-|TRBD2|TRBJ2-1|TRBV24-1
CATSKSGLAGNEQFF
TGTGCCACCAGCAAATCCGGACTAGCGGGAAATGAGCAGTTCTTC
>medium-sized|TRBD2|TRBJ2-5|TRBV7-9
CASSSLAGVYNEQYF
TGTGCCAGCAGCTCTTTAGCGGGGGTATACAATGAGCAGTACTTC
>-|-|TRBJ1-5|TRBV4-1
CASSQRTGRGQPQHF
TGCGCCAGCAGCCAAAGAACAGGCCGGGGCCAGCCCCAGCATTTT
>many|TRBD2|TRBJ2-7|TRBV6-1
CASSESGGVNEQYF
TGTGCCAGCAGTGAGAGCGGGGGTGTCAATGAGCAGTACTTC
>-|-|TRBJ2-5|TRBV6-5
CASSYRLDSGGETQYF
TGTGCCAGCAGTTACCGGCTAGACAGTGGAGGGGAGACCCAGTACTTC
>-|TRBD1|TRBJ2-4|TRBV7-4
CASSLLKTGSKNIQYF
TGTGCCAGCAGCCTACTGAAGACAGGGTCCAAAAACATTCAGTACTTC
>few|TRBD2|TRBJ2-3|TRBV6-1
CASRLSGGWRDTQYF
TGTGCCAGCAGACTTAGCGGGGGCTGGCGTGATACGCAGTATTTT
>once|-|TRBJ2-1|TRBV7-6
CASSSDSLEGQFF
TGTGCCAGCAGCTCGGACAGTTTAGAAGGGCAGTTCTTC
>medium-sized|-|TRBJ2-7|TRBV7-3
CASSLTGDNEQYF
TGTGCCAGCAGCTTAACCGGGGACAATGAGCAGTACTTC
>-|TRBD1|TRBJ1-5|TRBV6-2/TRBV6-3
CASSVTGGGNQPQHF
TGTGCCAGCAGTGTCACAGGGGGCGGCAATCAGCCCCAGCATTTT
>medium-sized|-|TRBJ2-7|TRBV6-1
CASIIGTSYNEQYF
TGTGCCAGCATAATAGGGACTTCCTACAATGAGCAGTACTTC
>many|-|TRBJ2-1|TRBV6-1
CASRDPSNEQFF
TGTGCCAGCAGGGACCCATCCAATGAGCAGTTCTTC
>-|TRBD2|TRBJ2-4|TRBV6-1
CASSSRGAGGVRAKNIQYF
TGTGCCAGCAGTTCCCGGGGAGCGGGAGGCGTACGAGCCAAAAACATTCAGTACTTC
>many|-|TRBJ2-1|TRBV6-6
CASSYSRGTEQFF
TGTGCCAGCAGTTACTCGCGAGGGACCGAGCAGTTCTTC
>medium-sized|-|TRBJ2-5|TRBV6-1
CASSGVQETQYF
TGTGCCAGCTCAGGAGTTCAAGAGACCCAGTACTTC
>-|TRBD1|TRBJ2-7|TRBV10-3
CAISGTGGHEQYF
TGTGCCATCAGTGGAACAGGGGGCCACGAGCAGTACTTC
>-|-|TRBJ2-1|TRBV19
CASSGYYEQFF
TGTGCCAGTAGTGGCTACTATGAGCAGTTCTTC
>-|TRBD1|TRBJ1-3|TRBV12-5
CASGLVRGSGDSLSGNTIYF
TGTGCTAGTGGTTTGGTACGTGGATCGGGGGACAGTCTCTCTGGAAACACCATATATTTT
>medium-sized|-|TRBJ2-1|TRBV7-8
CASSLEGRSPLETQFF
TGTGCCAGCAGCTTAGAGGGCCGGAGCCCGTTGGAGACCCAGTTCTTC
>medium-sized|-|TRBJ2-1|TRBV6-1
CASSHNLGGRETQFF
TGTGCCAGCAGCCATAACCTGGGGGGGCGGGAGACCCAGTTCTTC
>few|TRBD2|TRBJ2-1|TRBV7-2
CASSPSSGRSYEQFF
TGTGCCAGCAGCCCCTCTAGCGGGAGAAGCTATGAGCAGTTCTTC
>-|TRBD1|TRBJ2-2|TRBV4-1
CASRQDFGTGHAGELFF
TGCGCCAGCAGGCAAGACTTCGGGACAGGGCACGCCGGGGAGCTGTTTTTT
>-|-|TRBJ2-7|TRBV11-2
CASSFSQSSYNEQYF
TGTGCCAGCAGCTTTTCACAGAGCTCCTACAATGAGCAGTACTTC
>medium-sized|-|TRBJ2-7|TRBV6-1
CASSELVSEQYF
TGTGCCAGCAGTGAATTGGTGAGCGAGCAGTACTTC
>-|-|TRBJ1-3|TRBV6-1
CASSEWRQSATIYF
TGTGCCAGCAGTGAATGGAGGCAGAGCGCCACCATATATTTT
>large|TRBD1|TRBJ2-7|TRBV6-1
CASIGQGAYEQYF
TGTGCCAGCATTGGACAGGGAGCCTACGAGCAGTACTTC
>many|TRBD1|TRBJ1-1|TRBV27
CASSHGTVNTEAFF
TGTGCCAGCAGCCACGGGACAGTAAACACTGAAGCTTTCTTT
>few|-|TRBJ2-1|TRBV7-2
CASSRRQNYEQFF
TGTGCCAGCAGCCGGCGACAGAACTACGAGCAGTTCTTC
>-|TRBD1|TRBJ1-6|TRBV7-9
CASSSKTGGGPLHF
TGTGCCAGCAGCTCGAAGACAGGGGGGGGTCCCCTCCACTTT
>-|-|TRBJ2-7|TRBV12-3/TRBV12-4
CASSLGGRTSYEQYF
TGTGCCAGCAGTTTAGGGGGGCGTACCTCCTACGAGCAGTACTTC
>few|-|TRBJ1-5|TRBV6-1
CASSEARTVTGNLRVSNQPQHF
TGTGCCAGCAGTGAAGCCCGAACGGTCACAGGGAATCTGAGGGTTAGCAATCAGCCCCAGCATTTT
>-|-|TRBJ1-1|TRBV12-3/TRBV12-4
CASSYSPKNTEAFF
TGTGCCAGCAGTTATTCTCCCAAGAACACTGAAGCTTTCTTT
>-|-|TRBJ2-7|TRBV6-1
CASRLTVTAPTEQYF
TGTGCCAGCAGACTAACCGTGACAGCTCCTACGGAGCAGTACTTC
>-|-|TRBJ1-5|TRBV7-2
CASSLDNNQPQHF
TGTGCCAGCAGCTTAGACAACAATCAGCCCCAGCATTTT
>-|-|TRBJ1-1|TRBV6-6
CASSPLPGTENTEAFF
TGTGCCAGCAGTCCTCTACCCGGGACGGAGAACACTGAAGCTTTCTTT
>few|TRBD1|TRBJ2-1|TRBV12-3/TRBV12-4
CASSHKTGTGLSYEQFF
TGTGCCAGCAGCCATAAAACCGGGACAGGGCTCTCCTACGAGCAGTTCTTC
>-|TRBD1|TRBJ2-1|TRBV6-6
CASSYSTGGPYEQFF
TGTGCCAGCAGTTACTCGACAGGGGGCCCCTACGAGCAGTTCTTC
>-|-|TRBJ2-3|TRBV12-3/TRBV12-4
CASSLGPFVDTQYF
TGTGCCAGCAGTTTAGGTCCGTTTGTGGATACGCAGTATTTT
>few|-|TRBJ2-5|TRBV6-1
CASSEGGGGPETQYF
TGTGCCAGCAGTGAAGGTGGAGGAGGGCCAGAGACCCAGTACTTC
>-|TRBD2|TRBJ2-1|TRBV27
CASSLSVSGRGYNEQFF
TGTGCCAGCAGTTTATCGGTTAGCGGGAGGGGTTACAATGAGCAGTTCTTC
>once|-|TRBJ2-4|TRBV12-3/TRBV12-4
CASSLAGPYNEQYF
TGTGCCAGCAGTTTAGCGGGGCCGTACAATGAGCAGTACTTC
>few|-|TRBJ1-1|TRBV6-4
CASSDRGGDTEAFF
TGTGCCAGCAGTGACCGGGGCGGGGACACTGAAGCTTTCTTT
>-|-|TRBJ2-7|TRBV11-3
CASSLDLGQSYNEQYF
TGTGCCAGCAGCTTAGATCTGGGACAAAGCTACAATGAGCAGTACTTC
>many|-|TRBJ1-1|TRBV7-8
CASSLVGGSRNTEAFF
TGTGCCAGCAGCTTAGTGGGGGGATCTCGGAACACTGAAGCTTTCTTT
>-|TRBD1|TRBJ1-5|TRBV28
CASSRFRGPNQPQHF
TGTGCCAGCAGTCGATTCAGGGGGCCCAATCAGCCCCAGCATTTT